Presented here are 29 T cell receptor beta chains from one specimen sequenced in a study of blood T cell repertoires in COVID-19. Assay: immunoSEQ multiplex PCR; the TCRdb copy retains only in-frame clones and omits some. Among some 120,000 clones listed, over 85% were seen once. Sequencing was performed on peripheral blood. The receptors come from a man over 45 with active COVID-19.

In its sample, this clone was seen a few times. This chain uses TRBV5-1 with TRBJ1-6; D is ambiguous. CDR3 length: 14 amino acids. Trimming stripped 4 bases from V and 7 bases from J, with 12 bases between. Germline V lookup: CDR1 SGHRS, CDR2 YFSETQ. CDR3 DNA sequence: TGCGCCAGCAGCCCCGGGGAGGGAAATTCACCCCTCCACTTT. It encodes CASSPGEGNSPLHF.

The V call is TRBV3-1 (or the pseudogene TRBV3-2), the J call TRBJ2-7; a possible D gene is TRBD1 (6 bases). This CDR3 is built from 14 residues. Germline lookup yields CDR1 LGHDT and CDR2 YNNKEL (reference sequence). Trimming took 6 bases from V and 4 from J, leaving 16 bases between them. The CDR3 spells CASSGVGGSYEQYF. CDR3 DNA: TGTGCCAGCAGTGGGGTAGGGGGATCGTACGAGCAGTACTTC.

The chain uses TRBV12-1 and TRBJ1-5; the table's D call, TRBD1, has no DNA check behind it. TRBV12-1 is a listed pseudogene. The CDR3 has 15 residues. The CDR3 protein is CASSCTGSSNQPQHF. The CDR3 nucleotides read TGTGCCAGCAGCTGCACAGGGAGTAGCAATCAGCCCCAGCATTTT.

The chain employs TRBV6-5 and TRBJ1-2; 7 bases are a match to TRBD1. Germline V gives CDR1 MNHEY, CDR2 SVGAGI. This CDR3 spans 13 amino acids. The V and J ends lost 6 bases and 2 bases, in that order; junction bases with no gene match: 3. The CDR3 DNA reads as TGTGCCAGCAGAGACAGGGCGAACTATGGCTACACCTTC. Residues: CASRDRANYGYTF.

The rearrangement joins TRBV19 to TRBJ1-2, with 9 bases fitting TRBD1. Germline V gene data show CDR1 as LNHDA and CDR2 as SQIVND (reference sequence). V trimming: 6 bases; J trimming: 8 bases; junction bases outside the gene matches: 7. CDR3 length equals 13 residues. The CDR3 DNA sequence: TGTGCCAGTAGGGAACAGGGGGCCGCCGGCTACACCTTC. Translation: CASREQGAAGYTF.

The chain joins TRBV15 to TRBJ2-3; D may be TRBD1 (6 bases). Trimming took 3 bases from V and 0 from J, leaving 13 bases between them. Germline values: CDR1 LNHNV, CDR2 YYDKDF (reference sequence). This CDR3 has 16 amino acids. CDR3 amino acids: CATSRTGDTSTDTQYF. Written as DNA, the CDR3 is TGTGCCACCAGCAGGACAGGCGATACTAGCACAGATACGCAGTATTTT.

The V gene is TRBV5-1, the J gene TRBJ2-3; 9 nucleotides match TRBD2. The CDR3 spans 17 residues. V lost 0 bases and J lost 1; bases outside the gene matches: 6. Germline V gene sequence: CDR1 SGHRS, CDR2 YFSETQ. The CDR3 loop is CASSLVASGTGTDTQYF. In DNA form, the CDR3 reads TGCGCCAGCAGCTTGGTGGCTAGCGGGACCGGCACAGATACGCAGTATTTT.

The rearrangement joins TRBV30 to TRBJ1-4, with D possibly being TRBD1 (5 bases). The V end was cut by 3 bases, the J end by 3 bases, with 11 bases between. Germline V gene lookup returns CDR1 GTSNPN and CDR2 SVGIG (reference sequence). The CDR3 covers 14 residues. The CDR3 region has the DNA TGTGCCTGGAGGAGTGCGGGACCTAATGAAAAACTGTTTTTT. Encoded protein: CAWRSAGPNEKLFF.

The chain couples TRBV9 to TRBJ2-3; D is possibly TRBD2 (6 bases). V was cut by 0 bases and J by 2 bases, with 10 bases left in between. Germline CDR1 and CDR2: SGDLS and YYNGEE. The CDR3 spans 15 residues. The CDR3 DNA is TGTGCCAGCAGCGTAGCTGGGGGGTTCACAGATACGCAGTATTTT. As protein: CASSVAGGFTDTQYF.

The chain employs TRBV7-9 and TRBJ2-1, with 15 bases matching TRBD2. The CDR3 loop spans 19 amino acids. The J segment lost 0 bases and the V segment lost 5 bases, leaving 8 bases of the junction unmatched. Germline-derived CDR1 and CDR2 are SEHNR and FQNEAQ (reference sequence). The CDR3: CASSPLGLAGGSSYNEQFF. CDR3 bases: TGTGCCAGCAGCCCACTCGGACTAGCGGGAGGGAGCTCCTACAATGAGCAGTTCTTC.

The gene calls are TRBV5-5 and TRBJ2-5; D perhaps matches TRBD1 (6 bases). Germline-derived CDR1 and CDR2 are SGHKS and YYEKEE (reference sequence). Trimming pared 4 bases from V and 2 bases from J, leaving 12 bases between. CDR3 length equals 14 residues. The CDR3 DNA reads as TGTGCCAGCAGCGAATACAGGGTACAAGAGACCCAGTACTTC. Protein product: CASSEYRVQETQYF.

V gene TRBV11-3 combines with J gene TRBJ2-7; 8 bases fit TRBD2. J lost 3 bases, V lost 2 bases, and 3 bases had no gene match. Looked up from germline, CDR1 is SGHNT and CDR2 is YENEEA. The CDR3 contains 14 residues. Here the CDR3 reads CASSLFTSGYEQYV. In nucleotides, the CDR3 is TGTGCCAGCAGCTTATTTACTAGCGGCTACGAGCAGTACGTC.

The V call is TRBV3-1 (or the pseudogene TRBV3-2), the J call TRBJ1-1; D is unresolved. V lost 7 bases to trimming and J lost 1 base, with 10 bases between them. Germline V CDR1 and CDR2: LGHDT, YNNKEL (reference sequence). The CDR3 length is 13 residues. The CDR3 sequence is CASTQIGNTEAFF. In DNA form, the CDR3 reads TGTGCCAGCACCCAGATCGGGAACACTGAAGCTTTCTTT.

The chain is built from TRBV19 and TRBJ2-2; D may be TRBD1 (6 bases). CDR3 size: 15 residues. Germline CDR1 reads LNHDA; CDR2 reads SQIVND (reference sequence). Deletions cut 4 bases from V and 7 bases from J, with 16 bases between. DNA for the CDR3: TGTGCCAGTAGTACGACCGGGACACCCTACGGGGAGCTGTTTTTT. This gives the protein CASSTTGTPYGELFF.

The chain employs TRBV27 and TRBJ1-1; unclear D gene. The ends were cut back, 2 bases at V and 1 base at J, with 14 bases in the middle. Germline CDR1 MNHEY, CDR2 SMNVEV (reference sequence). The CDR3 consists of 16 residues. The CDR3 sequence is CASSLNRVVTNTEAFF. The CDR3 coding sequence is TGTGCCAGCAGTTTAAACCGGGTTGTGACGAACACTGAAGCTTTCTTT.

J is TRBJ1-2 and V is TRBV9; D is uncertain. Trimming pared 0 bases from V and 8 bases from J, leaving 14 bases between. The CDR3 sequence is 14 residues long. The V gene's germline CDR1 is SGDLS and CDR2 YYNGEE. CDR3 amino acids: CASSVAPGTEGYTF. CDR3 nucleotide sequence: TGTGCCAGCAGCGTAGCCCCAGGAACGGAAGGCTACACCTTC.

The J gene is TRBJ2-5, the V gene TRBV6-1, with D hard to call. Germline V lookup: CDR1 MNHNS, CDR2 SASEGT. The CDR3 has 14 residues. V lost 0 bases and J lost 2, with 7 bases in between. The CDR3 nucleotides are TGTGCCAGCAGTGAAGCCTCCACTCAAGAGACCCAGTACTTC. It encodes CASSEASTQETQYF.

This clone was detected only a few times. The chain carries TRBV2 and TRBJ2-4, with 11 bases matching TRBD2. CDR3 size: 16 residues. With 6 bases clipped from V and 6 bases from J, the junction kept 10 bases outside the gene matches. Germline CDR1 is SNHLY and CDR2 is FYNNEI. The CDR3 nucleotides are TGTGCCAGCAGGGCTTATACTAGCGGGAGCGGAAACATTCAGTACTTC. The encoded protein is CASRAYTSGSGNIQYF.

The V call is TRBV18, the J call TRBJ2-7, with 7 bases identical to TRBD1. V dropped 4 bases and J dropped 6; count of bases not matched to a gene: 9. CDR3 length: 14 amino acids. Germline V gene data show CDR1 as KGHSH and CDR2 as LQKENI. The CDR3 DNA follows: TGTGCCAGCTCACTTGGACAGGACGTTGGCGAGCAGTACGTC. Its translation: CASSLGQDVGEQYV.

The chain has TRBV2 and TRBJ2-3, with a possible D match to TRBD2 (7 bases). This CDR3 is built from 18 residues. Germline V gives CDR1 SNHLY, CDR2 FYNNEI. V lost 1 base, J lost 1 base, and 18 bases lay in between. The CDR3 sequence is CASSEVRGLSSGTDTQYF. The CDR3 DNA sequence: TGTGCCAGCAGTGAAGTGCGGGGGCTCAGTAGCGGCACAGATACGCAGTATTTT.

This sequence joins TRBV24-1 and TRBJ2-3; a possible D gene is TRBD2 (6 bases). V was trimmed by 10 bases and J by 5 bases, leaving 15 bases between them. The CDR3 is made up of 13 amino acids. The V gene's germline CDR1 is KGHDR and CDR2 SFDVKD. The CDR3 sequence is CATRRDSEDTQYF. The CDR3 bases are TGTGCCACGAGGCGGGATAGCGAAGATACGCAGTATTTT.

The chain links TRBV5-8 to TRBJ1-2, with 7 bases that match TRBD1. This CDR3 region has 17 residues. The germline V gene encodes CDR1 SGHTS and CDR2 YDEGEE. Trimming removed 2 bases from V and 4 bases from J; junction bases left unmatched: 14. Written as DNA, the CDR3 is TGTGCCAGCAGCTTCACCTTTTTAGGACAGGCAAGCTATGGCTACACCTTC. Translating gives CASSFTFLGQASYGYTF.

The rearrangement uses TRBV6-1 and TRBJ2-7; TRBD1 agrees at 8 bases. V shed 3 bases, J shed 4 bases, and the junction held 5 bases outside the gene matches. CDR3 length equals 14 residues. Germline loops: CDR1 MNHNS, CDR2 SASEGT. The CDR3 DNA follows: TGTGCCAGCAGTGACCCGACAGGGGAATACGAGCAGTACGTC. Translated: CASSDPTGEYEQYV.

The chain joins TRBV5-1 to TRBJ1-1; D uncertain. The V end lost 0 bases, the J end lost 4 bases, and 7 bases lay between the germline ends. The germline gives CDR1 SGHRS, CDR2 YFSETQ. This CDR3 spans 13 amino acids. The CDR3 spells CASSLEVATEAFF. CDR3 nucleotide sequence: TGCGCCAGCAGCTTGGAAGTGGCCACTGAAGCTTTCTTT. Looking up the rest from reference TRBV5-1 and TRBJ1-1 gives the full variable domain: KAGVTQTPRYLIKTRGQQVTLSCSPISGHRSVSWYQQTPGQGLQFLFEYFSETQRNKGNFPGRFSGRQFSNSRSEMNVSTLELGDSALYLCASSLEVATEAFFGQGTRLTVV.

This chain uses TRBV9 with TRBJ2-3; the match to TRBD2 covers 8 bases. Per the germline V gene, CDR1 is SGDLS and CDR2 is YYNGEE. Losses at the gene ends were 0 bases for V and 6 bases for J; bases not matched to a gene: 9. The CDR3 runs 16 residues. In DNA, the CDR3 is TGTGCCAGCAGCGTAGTCCCAGCGGGAGTAGGGGATACGCAGTATTTT. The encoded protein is CASSVVPAGVGDTQYF.

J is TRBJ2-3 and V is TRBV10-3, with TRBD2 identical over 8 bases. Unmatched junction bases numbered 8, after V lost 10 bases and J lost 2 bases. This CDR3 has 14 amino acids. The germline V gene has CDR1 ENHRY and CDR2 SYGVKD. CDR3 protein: CATGAGAATDTQYF. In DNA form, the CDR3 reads TGTGCCACGGGAGCGGGAGCGGCCACAGATACGCAGTATTTT.

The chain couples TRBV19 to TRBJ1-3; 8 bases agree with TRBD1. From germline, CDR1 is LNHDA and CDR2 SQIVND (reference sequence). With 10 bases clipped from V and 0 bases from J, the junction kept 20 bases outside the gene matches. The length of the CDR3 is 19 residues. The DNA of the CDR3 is TGTGCCACTACGCTCCGACCGACAGGGGCGAGGAGCTCTGGAAACACCATATATTTT. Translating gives CATTLRPTGARSSGNTIYF.

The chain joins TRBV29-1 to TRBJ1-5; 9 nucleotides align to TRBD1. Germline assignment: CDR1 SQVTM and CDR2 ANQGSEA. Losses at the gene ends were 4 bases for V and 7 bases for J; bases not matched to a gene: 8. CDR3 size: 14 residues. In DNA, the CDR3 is TGCAGCGTTGGGGTCGGGACAGGGCAACAGCCCCAGCATTTT. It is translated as CSVGVGTGQQPQHF.

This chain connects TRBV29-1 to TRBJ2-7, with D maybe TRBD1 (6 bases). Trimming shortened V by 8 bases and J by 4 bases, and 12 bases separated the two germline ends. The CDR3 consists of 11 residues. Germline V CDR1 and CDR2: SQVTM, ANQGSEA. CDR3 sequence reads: CSTGSVYEQYF. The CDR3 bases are TGCAGCACAGGGTCAGTATACGAGCAGTACTTC.